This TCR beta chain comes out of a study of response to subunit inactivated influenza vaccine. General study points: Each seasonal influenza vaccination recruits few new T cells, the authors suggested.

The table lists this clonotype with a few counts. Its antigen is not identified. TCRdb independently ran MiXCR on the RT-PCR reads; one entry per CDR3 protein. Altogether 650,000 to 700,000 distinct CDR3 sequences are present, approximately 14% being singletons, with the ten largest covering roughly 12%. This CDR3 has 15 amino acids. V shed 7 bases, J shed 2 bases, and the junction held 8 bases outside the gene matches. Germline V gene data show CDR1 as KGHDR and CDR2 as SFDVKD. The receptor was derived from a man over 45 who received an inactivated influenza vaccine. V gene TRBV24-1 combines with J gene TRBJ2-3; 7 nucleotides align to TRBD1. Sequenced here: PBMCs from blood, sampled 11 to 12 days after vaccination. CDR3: CATSPGQTLTDTQYF. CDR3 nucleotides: TGTGCCACCAGCCCGGGACAGACCCTCACAGATACGCAGTATTTT.